The 27 T cell receptor beta chains listed next were all sequenced from one sample in a study of T cell responses to AZD1222 COVID-19 vaccine. Clones were read by immunoSEQ multiplex PCR, and TCRdb kept only the in-frame ones, dropping some. The sample consists of roughly 150,000 clones, around 87% of them appearing once. The sample here was peripheral blood, taken 28 days after the second AZD1222 dose. Every receptor here comes from an adult who received the AZD1222 COVID-19 vaccine.

The chain is built from TRBV5-8 and TRBJ1-4; the D is unclear. This CDR3 contains 13 residues. Trimming left V 3 bases short and J 7 bases short, with 10 bases between. The germline V gene encodes CDR1 SGHTS and CDR2 YDEGEE. CDR3 loop: CASSSRRVEKLFF. The CDR3 DNA reads TGTGCCAGCAGCTCGCGGCGGGTTGAAAAACTGTTTTTT. The variable domain in full, with the rest retrieved from reference TRBV5-8 and TRBJ1-4, is EAGVTQSPTHLIKTRGQQATLRCSPISGHTSVYWYQQALGLGLQFLLWYDEGEERNRGNFPPRFSGRQFPNYSSELNVNALELEDSALYLCASSSRRVEKLFFGSGTQLSVL.

J is TRBJ2-1 and V is TRBV28; 14 bases map to TRBD2. This CDR3 has 19 residues. V gave up 1 base and J gave up 1 base; unmatched junction bases: 6. In germline, CDR1 is MDHEN, CDR2 SYDVKM. The CDR3 DNA is TGTGCCAGCAGTTTATTTGGACTAGCGGGAGGAGGGTCCTACAATGAGCAGTTCTTC. Translated, it gives CASSLFGLAGGGSYNEQFF.

The genes are TRBV7-3 and TRBJ2-3, with 7 bases lining up with TRBD1. The length of the CDR3 is 14 residues. The germline V gene encodes CDR1 SGHTA and CDR2 FQGTGA. V lost 1 base and J lost 4; bases outside the gene matches: 2. CDR3 sequence: CASSLKGGADTQYF. In DNA, the CDR3 is TGTGCCAGCAGCTTAAAAGGGGGCGCAGATACGCAGTATTTT.

The CDR3 here is CASSLLSSGNTIYF. CDR3 sequence (DNA): TGTGCCAGCAGCCTCTTGAGCTCTGGAAACACCATATATTTT. The gene calls are TRBV6-1 and TRBJ1-3; no reliable D call. There are 14 residues in the CDR3. The V gene's germline CDR1 is MNHNS and CDR2 SASEGT. V gave up 6 bases and J gave up 0 bases, with 9 bases separating them.

This chain uses TRBV5-1 with TRBJ2-2, with TRBD1 identical over 7 bases. This CDR3 region has 15 residues. Trimming took 4 bases from V and 7 from J; bases not matched to a gene: 10. Germline V lookup: CDR1 SGHRS, CDR2 YFSETQ. The DNA of the CDR3 is TGCGCCAGCAGCCCGGACAGGAGGTCTTACGGGGAGCTGTTTTTT. Translating it yields CASSPDRRSYGELFF.

The rearrangement joins TRBV5-4 to TRBJ2-7; D gene uncertain. Germline CDR1 reads SGHNT; CDR2 reads YYREEE (reference sequence). Trimming took off 0 bases at V and 0 bases at J, with 10 bases between the two ends. The CDR3 contains 15 residues. This CDR3 reads CASSLVGRSSYEQYF. CDR3 in DNA: TGTGCCAGCAGCTTGGTTGGCAGGAGCTCCTACGAGCAGTACTTC. Filled out from reference TRBV5-4 and TRBJ2-7, the complete variable domain reads ETGVTQSPTHLIKTRGQQVTLRCSSQSGHNTVSWYQQALGQGPQFIFQYYREEENGRGNFPPRFSGLQFPNYSSELNVNALELDDSALYLCASSLVGRSSYEQYFGPGTRLTVT.

The chain employs TRBV6-2 or TRBV6-3 and TRBJ2-7; 11 bases agree with TRBD1. The ends lost 6 bases at V and 4 bases at J; junction bases unmatched: 2. The CDR3 is 13 residues long. The germline CDR1 and CDR2 sequences are MNHEY and SVGEGT. The DNA of the CDR3 is TGTGCCAGCAGCAGGGACAGGGGGTACGAGCAGTACTTC. Translating gives CASSRDRGYEQYF.

The J gene is TRBJ2-1, the V gene TRBV7-2, with TRBD2 matching over 12 bases. Unmatched junction bases numbered 5, after V lost 5 bases and J lost 0 bases. This CDR3 is 17 amino acids long. CDR1 SGHTA and CDR2 FQGNSA come from the germline V gene. As DNA, the CDR3 is TGTGCCAGCAGCGACGGACTAGCGGGGAGCTCCTACAATGAGCAGTTCTTC. Protein: CASSDGLAGSSYNEQFF.

This rearrangement joins TRBV24-1 to TRBJ2-1, with D unclear. The CDR3 covers 13 residues. Germline assignment: CDR1 KGHDR and CDR2 SFDVKD. Deletions cut 4 bases from V and 10 bases from J, with 13 bases between. CDR3 amino acids: CATSDPSRAEQFF. CDR3 sequence (DNA): TGTGCCACCAGTGACCCTTCCCGGGCCGAGCAGTTCTTC.

V usage is TRBV19 and J usage is TRBJ2-1; 9 positions match TRBD1. The CDR3 covers 14 residues. The ends lost 7 bases at V and 6 bases at J; junction bases unmatched: 7. The V gene's germline CDR1 is LNHDA and CDR2 SQIVND (reference sequence). In DNA, the CDR3 is TGTGCCAGTACCAACAGGGGGCTGAGCAATGAGCAGTTCTTC. Amino acids: CASTNRGLSNEQFF.

The chain uses TRBV15 and TRBJ2-1; TRBD2 might be the D (6 bases). This CDR3 spans 16 amino acids. Germline-derived CDR1 and CDR2 are LNHNV and YYDKDF (reference sequence). The germline V and J ends were trimmed by 5 bases and 6 bases, with 20 bases remaining between them. CDR3 nucleotides: TGTGCCACCAGCTTTTCTCGGAGACGGGGAGGCAATGAGCAGTTCTTC. Translation: CATSFSRRRGGNEQFF.

This clone was picked up one time. The gene calls are TRBV5-4 and TRBJ1-2; a weak D match, TRBD1 (5 bases). This CDR3 contains 13 residues. V lost 4 bases, J lost 4 bases, and 11 bases lay in between. CDR1 and CDR2 (germline): SGHNT, YYREEE (reference sequence). CDR3 region: CASSPQDPYGYTF. CDR3 DNA sequence: TGTGCCAGCAGCCCACAGGACCCCTATGGCTACACCTTC.

The chain recombines TRBV13 with TRBJ1-3; no clear D gene. Germline CDR1 PRHDT, CDR2 FYEKMQ (reference sequence). CDR3 length equals 14 residues. The V gene lost 5 bases and the J gene lost 2 bases, with 10 bases spanning the gap. The CDR3 DNA sequence: TGTGCCAGCAGCCCTACGACCACTGGAAACACCATATATTTT. This sequence encodes CASSPTTTGNTIYF.

This clone was counted a single time. This chain joins TRBV4-3 and TRBJ1-2, with D unresolved. Germline loops: CDR1 LGHNA, CDR2 YSLEER. The CDR3 sequence is 15 residues long. The V end was cut by 0 bases, the J end by 0 bases, with 8 bases between. The CDR3: CASSQEQSANYGYTF. The CDR3 DNA sequence: TGCGCCAGCAGCCAAGAACAGTCGGCTAACTATGGCTACACCTTC.

This clone was picked up one time. The chain carries TRBV28 and TRBJ1-1, with D perhaps TRBD1 (6 bases). This CDR3 has 14 amino acids. With 3 bases removed from V and 5 bases from J, the gap between germline ends came to 13 bases. Germline V gene sequence: CDR1 MDHEN, CDR2 SYDVKM. DNA of the CDR3: TGTGCCAGCAGTTTCTTCAGGGGAGGTACTGAAGCTTTCTTT. Residues: CASSFFRGGTEAFF.

J is TRBJ2-1 and V is TRBV5-8; no clear D. CDR3 size: 12 residues. V shed 0 bases and J shed 9 bases, with 7 bases lying between them. CDR1 is SGHTS, CDR2 YDEGEE, per germline. The CDR3 DNA is TGTGCCAGCAGCTTGGGGCTGTTTGAGCAGTTCTTC. Residues: CASSLGLFEQFF.

This rearrangement joins TRBV25-1 to TRBJ1-6, with 9 bases identical to TRBD1. CDR1 and CDR2 from the germline V gene are MGHDK and SYGVNS. There are 15 residues in the CDR3. J was trimmed by 7 bases and V by 8 bases; bases with no gene match: 9. The CDR3 bases are TGTGCCAGCCGGTTATACGGACAGGGGAATTCACCCCTCCACTTT. As protein: CASRLYGQGNSPLHF.

The chain's CDR3 is CASSLIPPPGGEQYF. For the CDR3, the DNA is TGTGCCAGCAGCTTAATTCCCCCTCCAGGGGGCGAGCAGTACTTC. J is TRBJ2-7 and V is TRBV7-3; 7 nucleotides line up with TRBD1. This CDR3 spans 15 amino acids. The ends lost 1 base at V and 6 bases at J; junction bases unmatched: 9. Germline CDR1 SGHTA, CDR2 FQGTGA.

Details on this clone: One junction end does not reproduce the germline sequence, and a read error may be involved. The rearrangement uses TRBV7-7 and TRBJ1-5; D is perhaps TRBD1 (5 bases). Germline V gene data show CDR1 as SSHAT and CDR2 as FNYEAQ (reference sequence). The CDR3 runs 18 residues. DNA for the CDR3: TGTGCTAGCAGCTTAGCGGTCTCTTGGAGAACAGGTCATCAGCCCCAGCATTTT. Its protein product is CASSLAVSWRTGHQPQHF.

The chain is built from TRBV5-8 and TRBJ1-2; D unclear. Per germline, CDR1 SGHTS and CDR2 YDEGEE. CDR3 length: 10 amino acids. Trimming took off 5 bases at V and 5 bases at J, with 4 bases between the two ends. CDR3 in amino acids: CASRNYGYTF. The CDR3 nucleotides are TGTGCCAGCAGAAATTATGGCTACACCTTC.

This CDR3 reads CATSRDSGGPYEQYF. The CDR3 DNA sequence: TGTGCCACCAGCAGAGATTCGGGGGGCCCCTACGAGCAGTACTTC. The chain combines TRBV15 with TRBJ2-7, with D possibly TRBD2 on 7 matching bases. The CDR3 length is 15 residues. Germline CDR1 and CDR2: LNHNV and YYDKDF (reference sequence). V lost 0 bases to trimming and J lost 2 bases, with 11 bases between them.

V gene TRBV15 combines with J gene TRBJ1-2; TRBD1 is a possible D gene (5 bases). This CDR3 has 15 residues. V dropped 1 base and J dropped 8 bases, with 17 bases sitting between them. Germline V gene lookup returns CDR1 LNHNV and CDR2 YYDKDF (reference sequence). CDR3 protein: CATSRVGRDSGGYTF. The CDR3 DNA follows: TGTGCCACCAGCAGAGTGGGAAGGGACTCAGGAGGCTACACCTTC. Together with reference TRBV15 and TRBJ1-2, the CDR3 gives the full variable domain: DAMVIQNPRYQVTQFGKPVTLSCSQTLNHNVMYWYQQKSSQAPKLLFHYYDKDFNNEADTPDNFQSRRPNTSFCFLDIRSPGLGDTAMYLCATSRVGRDSGGYTFGSGTRLTVV.

The rearrangement links TRBV11-2 to TRBJ2-1; tentative D call: TRBD2 (5 bases). CDR3 size: 12 residues. In germline, CDR1 is SGHAT, CDR2 FQNNGV. The germline V and J ends were trimmed by 5 bases and 7 bases, with 9 bases remaining between them. CDR3 residues: CASSNLANEQFF. CDR3 nucleotide sequence: TGTGCCAGCAGCAACCTAGCTAATGAGCAGTTCTTC.

The rearrangement links TRBV4-1 to TRBJ2-1; D may be TRBD1 (5 bases). The CDR3 contains 13 residues. Per germline, CDR1 MGHRA and CDR2 YSYEKL. Trimming took off 5 bases at V and 6 bases at J, with 11 bases between the two ends. CDR3 bases: TGCGCCAGCAGCTTCGACAGCCGCAATGAGCAGTTCTTC. This codes for CASSFDSRNEQFF.

The chain carries TRBV6-5 and TRBJ2-7, with 11 bases that match TRBD2. This CDR3 comprises 16 residues. Looked up from germline, CDR1 is MNHEY and CDR2 is SVGAGI. V lost 4 bases, J lost 5 bases, and 10 bases stayed unmatched. The CDR3, as DNA: TGTGCCAGCAGTTTTAAACTAGCGGGAGTGTCGGACGAGCAGTACTTC. As protein: CASSFKLAGVSDEQYF.

This chain links TRBV5-4 with TRBJ1-1; 9 nucleotides align to TRBD1. The germline V gene encodes CDR1 SGHNT and CDR2 YYREEE (reference sequence). The CDR3 has 16 residues. With 5 bases clipped from V and 0 bases from J, the junction kept 8 bases outside the gene matches. CDR3 region: CASRRGGTGMNTEAFF. Written as DNA, the CDR3 is TGTGCCAGCAGAAGGGGGGGGACAGGGATGAACACTGAAGCTTTCTTT.

V is TRBV12-3 or TRBV12-4 and J is TRBJ2-7; tentatively, D is TRBD2 (6 bases). V lost 3 bases, J lost 3 bases, and 9 bases lay in between. The CDR3 consists of 13 residues. This CDR3 reads CASSFGRGYEQYF. For the CDR3, the DNA is TGTGCCAGCAGTTTCGGGAGAGGCTACGAGCAGTACTTC.